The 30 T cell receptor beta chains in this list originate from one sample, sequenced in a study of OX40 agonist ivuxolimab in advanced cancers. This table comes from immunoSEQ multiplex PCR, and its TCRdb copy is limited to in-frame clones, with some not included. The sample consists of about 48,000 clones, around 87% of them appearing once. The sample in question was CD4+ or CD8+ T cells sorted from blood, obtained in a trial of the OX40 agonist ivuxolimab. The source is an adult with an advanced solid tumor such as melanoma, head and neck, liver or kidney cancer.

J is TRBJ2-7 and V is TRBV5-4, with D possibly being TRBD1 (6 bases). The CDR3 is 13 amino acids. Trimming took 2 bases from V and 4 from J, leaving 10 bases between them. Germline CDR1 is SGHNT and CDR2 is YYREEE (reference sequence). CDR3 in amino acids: CASSFRGKYEQYF. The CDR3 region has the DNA TGTGCCAGCAGCTTTAGGGGGAAATACGAGCAGTACTTC.

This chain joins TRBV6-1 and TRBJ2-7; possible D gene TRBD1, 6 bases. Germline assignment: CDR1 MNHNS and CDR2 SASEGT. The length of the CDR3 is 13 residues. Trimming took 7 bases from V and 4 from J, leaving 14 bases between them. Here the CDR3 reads CASIRDTNYEQYF. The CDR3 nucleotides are TGTGCCAGCATCCGGGACACAAATTACGAGCAGTACTTC.

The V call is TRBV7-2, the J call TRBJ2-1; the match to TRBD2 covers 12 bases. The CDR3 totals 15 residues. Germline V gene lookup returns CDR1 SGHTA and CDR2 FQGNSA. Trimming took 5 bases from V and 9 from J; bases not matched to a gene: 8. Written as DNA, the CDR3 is TGTGCCAGCAGCCTGACTAGCGGGAGTATCGGTGAGCAGTTCTTC. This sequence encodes CASSLTSGSIGEQFF. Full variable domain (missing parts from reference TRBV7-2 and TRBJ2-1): GAGVSQSPSNKVTEKGKDVELRCDPISGHTALYWYRQSLGQGLEFLIYFQGNSAPDKSGLPSDRFSAERTGGSVSTLTIQRTQQEDSAVYLCASSLTSGSIGEQFFGPGTRLTVL.

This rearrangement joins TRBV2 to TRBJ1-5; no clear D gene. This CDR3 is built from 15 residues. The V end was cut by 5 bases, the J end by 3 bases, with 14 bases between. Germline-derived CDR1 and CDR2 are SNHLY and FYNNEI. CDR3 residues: CASSSQAAINQPQHF. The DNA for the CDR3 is TGTGCCAGCAGTTCTCAAGCAGCCATCAATCAGCCCCAGCATTTT.

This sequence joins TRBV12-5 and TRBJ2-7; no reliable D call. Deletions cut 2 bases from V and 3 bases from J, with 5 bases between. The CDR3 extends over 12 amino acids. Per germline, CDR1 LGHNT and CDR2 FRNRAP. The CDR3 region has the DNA TGTGCTAGTGGTTTGTACAACTACGAGCAGTACTTC. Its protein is CASGLYNYEQYF.

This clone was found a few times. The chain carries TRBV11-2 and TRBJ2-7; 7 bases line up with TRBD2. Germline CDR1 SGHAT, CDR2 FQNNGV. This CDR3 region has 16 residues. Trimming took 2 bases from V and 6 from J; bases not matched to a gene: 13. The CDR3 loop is CASSLPHPGGHGEQYF. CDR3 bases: TGTGCCAGCAGCTTACCCCACCCGGGGGGTCATGGCGAGCAGTACTTC.

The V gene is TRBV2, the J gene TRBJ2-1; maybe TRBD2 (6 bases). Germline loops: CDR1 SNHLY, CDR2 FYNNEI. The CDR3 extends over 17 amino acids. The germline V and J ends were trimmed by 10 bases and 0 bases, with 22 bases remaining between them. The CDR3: CAINRRLARSSYNEQFF. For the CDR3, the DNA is TGTGCCATCAATAGACGGCTAGCGAGAAGCTCCTACAATGAGCAGTTCTTC.

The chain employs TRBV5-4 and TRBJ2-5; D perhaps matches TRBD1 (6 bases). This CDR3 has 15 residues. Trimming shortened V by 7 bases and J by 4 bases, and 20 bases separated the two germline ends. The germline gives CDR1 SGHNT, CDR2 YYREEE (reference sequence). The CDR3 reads CASRGQGSGGETQYF. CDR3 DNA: TGTGCCAGCCGAGGCCAGGGGAGTGGTGGAGAGACCCAGTACTTC.

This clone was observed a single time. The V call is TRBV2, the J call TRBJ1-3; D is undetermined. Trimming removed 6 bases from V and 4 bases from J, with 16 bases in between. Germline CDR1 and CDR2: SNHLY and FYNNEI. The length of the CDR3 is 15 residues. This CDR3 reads CASSTTGVGGNTIYF. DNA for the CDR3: TGTGCCAGCAGCACGACGGGAGTCGGGGGAAACACCATATATTTT.

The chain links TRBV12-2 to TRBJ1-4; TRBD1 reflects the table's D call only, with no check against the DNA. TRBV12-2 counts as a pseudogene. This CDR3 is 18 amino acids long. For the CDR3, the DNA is TGTGCAAGTCGCTTATATGGGGCCAAAACAGGGGCTAATGAAAAACTGTTTTTT. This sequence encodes CASRLYGAKTGANEKLFF.

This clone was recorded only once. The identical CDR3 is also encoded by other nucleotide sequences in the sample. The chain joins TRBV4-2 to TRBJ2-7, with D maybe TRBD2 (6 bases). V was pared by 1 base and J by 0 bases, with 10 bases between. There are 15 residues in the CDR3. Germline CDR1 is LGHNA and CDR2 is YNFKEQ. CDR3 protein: CASSQGSGSSYEQYF. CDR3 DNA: TGTGCCAGCAGCCAAGGCTCCGGGAGCTCCTACGAGCAGTACTTC.

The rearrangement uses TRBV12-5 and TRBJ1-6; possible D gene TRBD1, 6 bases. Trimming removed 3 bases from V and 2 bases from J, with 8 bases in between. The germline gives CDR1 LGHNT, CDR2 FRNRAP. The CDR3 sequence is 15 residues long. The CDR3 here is CASGLGDTYNSPLHF. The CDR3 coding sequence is TGTGCTAGTGGTTTAGGGGACACCTATAATTCACCCCTCCACTTT.

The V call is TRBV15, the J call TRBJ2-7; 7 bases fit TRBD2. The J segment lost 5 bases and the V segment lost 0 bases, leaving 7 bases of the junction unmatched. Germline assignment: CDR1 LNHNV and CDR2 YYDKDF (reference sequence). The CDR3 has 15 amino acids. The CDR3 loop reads CATSREGGRLNEQYF. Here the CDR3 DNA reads TGTGCCACCAGCAGAGAAGGCGGGAGACTTAACGAGCAGTACTTC.

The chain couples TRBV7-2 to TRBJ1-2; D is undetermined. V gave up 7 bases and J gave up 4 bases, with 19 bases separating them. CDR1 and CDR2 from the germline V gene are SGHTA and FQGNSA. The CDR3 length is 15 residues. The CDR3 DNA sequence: TGTGCCAGCACCCTGACGCCCGGAGGAAGCTATGGCTACACCTTC. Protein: CASTLTPGGSYGYTF. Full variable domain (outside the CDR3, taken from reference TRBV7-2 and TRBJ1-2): GAGVSQSPSNKVTEKGKDVELRCDPISGHTALYWYRQSLGQGLEFLIYFQGNSAPDKSGLPSDRFSAERTGGSVSTLTIQRTQQEDSAVYLCASTLTPGGSYGYTFGSGTRLTVV.

The CDR3 reads CASRDPATGSSYEQYF. The CDR3 DNA follows: TGTGCCAGCAGGGACCCAGCGACAGGTAGCTCCTACGAGCAGTACTTC. The chain combines TRBV25-1 with TRBJ2-5; TRBD1 might be the D (6 bases). The end of the DNA fits TRBJ2-7 better, so the J call may be wrong. Germline V gene sequence: CDR1 MGHDK, CDR2 SYGVNS. This CDR3 has 16 residues.

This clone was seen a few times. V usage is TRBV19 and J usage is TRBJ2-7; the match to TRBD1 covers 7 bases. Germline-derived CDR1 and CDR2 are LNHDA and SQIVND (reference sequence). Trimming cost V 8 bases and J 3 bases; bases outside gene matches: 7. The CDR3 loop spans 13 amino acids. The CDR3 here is CASGAAGGYEQYF. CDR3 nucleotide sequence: TGTGCCAGTGGGGCGGCAGGGGGCTACGAGCAGTACTTC.

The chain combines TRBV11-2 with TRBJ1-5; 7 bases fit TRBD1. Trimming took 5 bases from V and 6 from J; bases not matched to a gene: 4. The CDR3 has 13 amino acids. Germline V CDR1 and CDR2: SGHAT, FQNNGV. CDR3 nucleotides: TGTGCCAGCAGCCCTGACAGGGCTCAGCCCCAGCATTTT. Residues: CASSPDRAQPQHF.

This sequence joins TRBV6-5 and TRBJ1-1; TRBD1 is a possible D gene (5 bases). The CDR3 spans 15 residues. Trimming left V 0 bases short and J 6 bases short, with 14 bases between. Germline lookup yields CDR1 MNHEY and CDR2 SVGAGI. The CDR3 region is CASSYSAGLNPEAFF. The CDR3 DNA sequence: TGTGCCAGCAGTTACTCAGCGGGGCTCAATCCTGAAGCTTTCTTT.

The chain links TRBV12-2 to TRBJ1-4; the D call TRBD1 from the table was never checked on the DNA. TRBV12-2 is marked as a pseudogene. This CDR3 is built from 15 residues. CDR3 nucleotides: TGTGCAAGTCGCTTAGAGACAGGGAGCGACGAAAAACTGTTTTTT. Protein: CASRLETGSDEKLFF.

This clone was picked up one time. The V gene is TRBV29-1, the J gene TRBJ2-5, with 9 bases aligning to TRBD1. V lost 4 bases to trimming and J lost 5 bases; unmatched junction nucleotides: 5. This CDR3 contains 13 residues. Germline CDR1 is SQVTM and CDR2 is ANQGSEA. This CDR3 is CSVADRGGETQYF. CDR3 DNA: TGCAGCGTTGCGGACAGGGGAGGCGAGACCCAGTACTTC.

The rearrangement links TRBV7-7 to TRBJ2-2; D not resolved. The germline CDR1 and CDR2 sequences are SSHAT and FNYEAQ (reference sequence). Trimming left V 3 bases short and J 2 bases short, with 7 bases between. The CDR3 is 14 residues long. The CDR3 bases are TGTGCCAGCAGCTTTGACCACAACACCGGGGAGCTGTTTTTT. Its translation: CASSFDHNTGELFF.

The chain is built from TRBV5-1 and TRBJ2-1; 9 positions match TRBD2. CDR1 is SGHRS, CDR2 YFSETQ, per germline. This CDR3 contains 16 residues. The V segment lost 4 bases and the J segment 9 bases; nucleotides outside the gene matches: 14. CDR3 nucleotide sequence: TGCGCCAGCAGCCCTCTTAGTTCTGCGGGAGGGGGTGAGCAGTTCTTC. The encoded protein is CASSPLSSAGGGEQFF. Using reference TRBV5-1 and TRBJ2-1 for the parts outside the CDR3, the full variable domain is KAGVTQTPRYLIKTRGQQVTLSCSPISGHRSVSWYQQTPGQGLQFLFEYFSETQRNKGNFPGRFSGRQFSNSRSEMNVSTLELGDSALYLCASSPLSSAGGGEQFFGPGTRLTVL.

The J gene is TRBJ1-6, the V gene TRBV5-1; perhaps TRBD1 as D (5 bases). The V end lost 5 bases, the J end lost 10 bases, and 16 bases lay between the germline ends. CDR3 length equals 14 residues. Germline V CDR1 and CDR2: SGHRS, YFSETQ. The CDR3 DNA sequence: TGCGCCAGCAGTACGGGACTTAGTGGGTCACCCCTCCACTTT. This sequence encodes CASSTGLSGSPLHF. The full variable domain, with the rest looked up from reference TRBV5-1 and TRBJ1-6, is KAGVTQTPRYLIKTRGQQVTLSCSPISGHRSVSWYQQTPGQGLQFLFEYFSETQRNKGNFPGRFSGRQFSNSRSEMNVSTLELGDSALYLCASSTGLSGSPLHFGNGTRLTVT.

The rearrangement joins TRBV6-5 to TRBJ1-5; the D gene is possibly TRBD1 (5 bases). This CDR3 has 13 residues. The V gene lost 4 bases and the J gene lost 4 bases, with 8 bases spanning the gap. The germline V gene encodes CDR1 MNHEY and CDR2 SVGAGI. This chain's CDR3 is CASSSGANQPQHF. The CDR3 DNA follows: TGTGCCAGCAGTTCCGGGGCAAATCAGCCCCAGCATTTT.

The DNA of the CDR3 is TGTGCCAGCCGCGGGGGGACGGCCGGGACTCAGACTTACCTTAGCTCCTACAATGAGCAGTTCTTC. It specifies CASRGGTAGTQTYLSSYNEQFF. The rearrangement links TRBV19 to TRBJ2-1; 8 nucleotides align to TRBD2. The junction had 28 bases not matched to a gene; V was cut back by 9 bases and J by 0 bases. Germline V gene sequence: CDR1 LNHDA, CDR2 SQIVND (reference sequence). The CDR3 covers 22 residues.

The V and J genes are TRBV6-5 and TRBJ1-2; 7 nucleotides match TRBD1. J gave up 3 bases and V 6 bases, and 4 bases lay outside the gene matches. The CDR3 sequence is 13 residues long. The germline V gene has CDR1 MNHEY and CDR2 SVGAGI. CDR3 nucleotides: TGTGCCAGCAGGAGGACAGGACACTATGGCTACACCTTC. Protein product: CASRRTGHYGYTF.

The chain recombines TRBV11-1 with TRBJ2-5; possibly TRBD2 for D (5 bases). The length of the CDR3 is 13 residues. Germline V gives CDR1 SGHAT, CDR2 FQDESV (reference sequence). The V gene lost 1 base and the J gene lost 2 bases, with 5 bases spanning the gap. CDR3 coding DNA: TGTGCCAGCAGCTTAGGAGGGCAAGAGACCCAGTACTTC. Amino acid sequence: CASSLGGQETQYF. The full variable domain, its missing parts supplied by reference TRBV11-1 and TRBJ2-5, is EAEVAQSPRYKITEKSQAVAFWCDPISGHATLYWYRQILGQGPELLVQFQDESVVDDSQLPKDRFSAERLKGVDSTLKIQPAELGDSAMYLCASSLGGQETQYFGPGTRLLVL.

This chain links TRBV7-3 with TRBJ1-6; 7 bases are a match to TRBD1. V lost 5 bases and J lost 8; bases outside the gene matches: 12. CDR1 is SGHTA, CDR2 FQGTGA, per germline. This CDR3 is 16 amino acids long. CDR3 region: CASSRTGQPGDSPLHF. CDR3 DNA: TGTGCCAGCAGCCGAACGGGACAGCCGGGAGATTCACCCCTCCACTTT.

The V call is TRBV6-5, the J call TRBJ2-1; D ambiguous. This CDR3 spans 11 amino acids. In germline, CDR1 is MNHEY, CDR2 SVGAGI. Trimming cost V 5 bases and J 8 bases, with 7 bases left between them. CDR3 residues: CASSNADEQFF. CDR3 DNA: TGTGCCAGCAGTAACGCAGATGAGCAGTTCTTC.

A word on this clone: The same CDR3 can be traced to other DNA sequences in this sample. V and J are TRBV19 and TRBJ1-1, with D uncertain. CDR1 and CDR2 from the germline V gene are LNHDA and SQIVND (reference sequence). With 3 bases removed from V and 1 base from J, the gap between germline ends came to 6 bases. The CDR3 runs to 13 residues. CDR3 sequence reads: CASSIGTNTEAFF. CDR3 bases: TGTGCCAGTAGTATCGGAACGAACACTGAAGCTTTCTTT.